This entry features one T cell receptor (beta chain) sequence. The CDR3 extends over 14 amino acids. The V end was cut by 0 bases, the J end by 3 bases, with 12 bases between. Germline-derived CDR1 and CDR2 are DFQATT and SNEGSKA (reference sequence). Unique molecular identifiers were used in preparing the TCRbeta library. TCRdb redid the calling of the PCR reads with MiXCR, one entry per CDR3 protein. This sample yields about 640,000 distinct CDR3 sequences, of which roughly 15% are seen a single time; approximately 1% belongs to the top ten. The sample originates from a study of T-cell reconstitution after alpha-beta-depleted transplantation in children.

The sequenced sample was PBMCs from the stem cell graft donor, obtained from the stem cell graft. The receptor's source is a human donor who donated a stem cell graft to a child with acute myeloid leukemia. The V gene is TRBV20-1, the J gene TRBJ2-7; D is unresolved. The DNA for the CDR3 is TGCAGTGCTAGAGATGGGCGGACGGGCTACGAGCAGTACGTC. It codes for CSARDGRTGYEQYV.